These T cell receptor beta chains were read from a single sample in a study of T cell responses to AZD1222 COVID-19 vaccine. Method: immunoSEQ multiplex PCR; TCRdb's copy keeps in-frame clones and lacks some. The sample has fewer than 120,000 clones, 85% to 95% seen once. Sequenced material: peripheral blood, taken on day 0 of AZD1222 vaccination. The receptors originated from an adult in good health. Both conserved end residues are part of each CDR3. D genes are given only for firm matches. The size field is filled for only some rows; it gives once, few, many or a size class.

v_gene	d_gene	j_gene	abundance	CDR3aa	CDR3nt
TRBV4-2	-	TRBJ1-4	-	CASSQDRTLGEKLFF	TGTGCCAGCAGCCAAGATAGAACCCTGGGTGAAAAACTGTTTTTT
TRBV11-2	-	TRBJ2-1	-	CASSLMSDEQFF	TGTGCCAGCAGCCTCATGTCGGATGAGCAGTTCTTC
TRBV7-8	TRBD1	TRBJ2-7	-	CASSLRRDRAGEQYF	TGTGCCAGCAGCTTACGCCGGGACAGGGCAGGCGAGCAGTACTTC
TRBV7-6	-	TRBJ2-2	-	CASSFETGELFF	TGTGCCAGCAGCTTTGAAACCGGGGAGCTGTTTTTT
TRBV30	-	TRBJ1-3	-	CAWSALGNTIYF	TGTGCCTGGAGCGCGTTGGGAAACACCATATATTTT
TRBV4-1	-	TRBJ1-2	-	CASSQGTYGYTF	TGCGCCAGCAGCCAAGGGACTTACGGCTACACCTTC
TRBV9	TRBD1	TRBJ2-3	-	CASSVAGGQGAADTQYF	TGTGCCAGCAGCGTAGCTGGTGGACAGGGGGCCGCAGATACGCAGTATTTT
TRBV5-1	TRBD1	TRBJ1-5	-	CASSLEGRGRGQPQHF	TGCGCCAGCAGCTTGGAGGGCAGGGGGCGAGGTCAGCCCCAGCATTTT
TRBV11-2	-	TRBJ2-3	-	CASSPRGTDTQYF	TGTGCCAGCAGTCCAAGGGGGACAGATACGCAGTATTTT
TRBV25-1	TRBD1	TRBJ1-6	few	CASREQGFGYNSPLHF	TGTGCCAGCAGAGAACAGGGGTTCGGATATAATTCACCCCTCCACTTT
TRBV3-1/TRBV3-2	-	TRBJ1-5	-	CASSQWGQPQHF	TGTGCCAGCAGCCAATGGGGCCAGCCCCAGCATTTT
TRBV28	-	TRBJ1-1	-	CASTNSRRTEAFF	TGTGCCAGCACCAATTCGCGTAGGACTGAAGCTTTCTTT
TRBV5-1	-	TRBJ1-1	-	CASSWGTMNTEAFF	TGCGCCAGCAGCTGGGGGACTATGAACACTGAAGCTTTCTTT
TRBV13	-	TRBJ1-2	-	CASSLKGNANYGYTF	TGTGCCAGCAGCTTAAAGGGAAACGCTAACTATGGCTACACCTTC
TRBV5-4	TRBD1	TRBJ2-3	-	CASSLGQGVGTDTQYF	TGTGCCAGCAGCCTCGGGCAGGGGGTGGGGACAGATACGCAGTATTTT
TRBV27	-	TRBJ1-2	once	CASSLDGGAGGYTF	TGTGCCAGCAGTTTGGATGGGGGCGCGGGCGGCTACACCTTC
TRBV21-1	-	TRBJ2-7	-	CASNTGSPYEQYF	TGTGCCAGCAACACAGGGTCCCCCTACGAGCAGTACTTC
TRBV3-1/TRBV3-2	TRBD2	TRBJ2-1	-	CASSVTSGGNNEQFF	TGTGCCAGCAGCGTGACTAGCGGGGGGAACAATGAGCAGTTCTTC
TRBV9	-	TRBJ1-2	-	CASSVASSNYGYTF	TGTGCCAGCAGCGTAGCCAGCTCTAACTATGGCTACACCTTC
TRBV27	TRBD2	TRBJ2-7	-	CASRKGSGGAYEQYF	TGTGCCAGCAGAAAGGGTAGCGGGGGGGCCTACGAGCAGTACTTC
TRBV23-1	-	TRBJ1-3	few	CASIVTATSGNTIYF	TGCGCCAGCATCGTGACAGCTACCTCTGGAAACACCATATATTTT
TRBV29-1	TRBD1	TRBJ2-1	-	CSAYRGDEQFF	TGCAGCGCCTACAGGGGCGATGAGCAGTTCTTC
TRBV4-1	TRBD2	TRBJ2-5	-	CASSQGAGGFQETQYF	TGCGCCAGCAGCCAAGGGGCGGGAGGGTTCCAAGAGACCCAGTACTTC
TRBV14	-	TRBJ2-7	-	CASSRSYEQYF	TGTGCCAGCAGCCGCTCCTACGAGCAGTACTTC
TRBV27	TRBD1	TRBJ2-7	-	CASRGQSYEQYF	TGTGCCAGCAGGGGACAGTCCTACGAGCAGTACTTC
TRBV6-1	-	TRBJ1-5	-	CASSDGPPGGQPQHF	TGTGCCAGCAGTGACGGGCCACCCGGCGGTCAGCCCCAGCATTTT
TRBV9	-	TRBJ1-2	-	CASSVGPGSPYYGYTF	TGTGCCAGCAGCGTCGGACCCGGGTCCCCGTACTATGGCTACACCTTC
TRBV27	TRBD1	TRBJ1-2	-	CASSPVGRGPLGYTF	TGTGCCAGCAGCCCGGTGGGCAGGGGGCCTTTGGGCTACACCTTC
TRBV28	TRBD1	TRBJ2-7	-	CASIPWARGPGEQYF	TGTGCCAGCATCCCCTGGGCCAGGGGGCCCGGCGAGCAGTACTTC
TRBV12-3/TRBV12-4	-	TRBJ2-1	-	CASSYGNEQFF	TGTGCCAGCAGTTATGGAAATGAGCAGTTCTTC
TRBV10-3	-	TRBJ1-1	-	CAISEWETEAFF	TGTGCCATCAGTGAATGGGAAACTGAAGCTTTCTTT
TRBV29-1	TRBD1	TRBJ2-7	-	CSVAPGQAKTSYEQYF	TGCAGCGTTGCCCCGGGACAGGCTAAAACCTCCTACGAGCAGTACTTC
TRBV5-8	TRBD1	TRBJ1-2	-	CASSGYRGPYYGYTF	TGTGCCAGCAGCGGATACAGGGGGCCCTACTATGGCTACACCTTC
TRBV7-9	-	TRBJ1-2	-	CASMKGRGGYTF	TGTGCCAGCATGAAGGGGCGCGGTGGCTACACCTTC
TRBV28	TRBD1	TRBJ1-2	-	CASSFGTGNRYGYTF	TGTGCCAGCAGTTTCGGGACAGGGAATCGCTATGGCTACACCTTC
TRBV28	-	TRBJ1-2	-	CASSLTRGDYGYTF	TGTGCCAGCAGCCTTACAAGGGGCGACTATGGCTACACCTTC
TRBV18	-	TRBJ2-5	-	CASSPYGLQTQYF	TGTGCCAGCTCACCTTACGGTTTACAGACCCAGTACTTC
TRBV10-3	TRBD1	TRBJ1-1	-	CAISAGQMNTEAFF	TGTGCCATCAGTGCGGGACAGATGAACACTGAAGCTTTCTTT
TRBV15	TRBD2	TRBJ2-5	-	CATSINDLQRGETQYF	TGTGCCACCAGCATAAACGACCTCCAGCGGGGAGAGACCCAGTACTTC
TRBV2	TRBD1	TRBJ2-5	-	CASSMGGQGGEETQYF	TGTGCCAGCAGCATGGGAGGACAGGGAGGTGAAGAGACCCAGTACTTC
TRBV19	-	TRBJ1-4	-	CASSIRGTNEKLFF	TGTGCCAGTAGTATACGGGGCACTAATGAAAAACTGTTTTTT